One T cell receptor (beta chain) is described in this entry. Its antigen is undetermined. This CDR3 is 14 amino acids long. Germline V gives CDR1 SGHTA, CDR2 FQGNSA. Trimming took off 5 bases at V and 2 bases at J, with 12 bases between the two ends. The sample comes from a study of cytotoxic CD8 clonotypes in ibrutinib-treated CLL. Here immunoSEQ multiplex PCR was the method, and the copy in TCRdb shows in-frame clones only, minus some. The repertoire consists of approximately 140,000 clones, with 80% to 95% occurring once and the leading ten covering 10% to 11%. General study findings and limits: Clonality correlated strongly with circulating CD8+ T cells and exceeded age-matched healthy donors at baseline.

The starting material was PBMCs, obtained after 12 months of ibrutinib treatment. The clonotype was recovered from a human donor with chronic lymphocytic leukemia. The gene calls are TRBV7-2 and TRBJ1-1; D uncertain. CDR3 residues: CASSPLQVNTEAFF. The CDR3 coding sequence is TGTGCCAGCAGCCCCCTACAAGTTAACACTGAAGCTTTCTTT.